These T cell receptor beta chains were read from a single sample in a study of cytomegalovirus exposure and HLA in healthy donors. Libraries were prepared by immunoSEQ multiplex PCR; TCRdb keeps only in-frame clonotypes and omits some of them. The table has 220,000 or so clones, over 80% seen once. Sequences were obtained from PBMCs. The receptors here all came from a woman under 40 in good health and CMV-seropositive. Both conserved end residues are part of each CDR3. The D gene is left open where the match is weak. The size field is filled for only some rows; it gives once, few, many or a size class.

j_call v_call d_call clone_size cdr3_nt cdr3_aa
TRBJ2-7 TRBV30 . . TGTGCCTGGAGCCAAATCCCGGGACGGACCATCTACGAGCAGTACTTC CAWSQIPGRTIYEQYF
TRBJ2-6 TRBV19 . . TGTGCCAGTATGGCCGGGGCTGGGGCCAACGTCCTGACTTTC CASMAGAGANVLTF
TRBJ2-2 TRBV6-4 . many TGTGCCAGCAGTGGGGACAACACCGGGGAGCTGTTTTTT CASSGDNTGELFF
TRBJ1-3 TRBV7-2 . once TGTGCCAGCAGCTTATCTGGAAACACCATATATTTT CASSLSGNTIYF
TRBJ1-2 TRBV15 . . TGTGCCACCAGCAGAGAGAGAATGAACGCTAACTATGGCTACACCTTC CATSRERMNANYGYTF
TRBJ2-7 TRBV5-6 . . TGTGCCAGCAGGGGAGGCGGACAGGACCACGAGCAGTACTTC CASRGGGQDHEQYF
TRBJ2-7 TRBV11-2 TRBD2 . TGTGCCAGCAGCTTAGTTAGCGGGTGGGCTTACGAGCAGTACTTC CASSLVSGWAYEQYF
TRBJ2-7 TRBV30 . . TGTGCCTGGAACCCCAAACCGACAGCTTCCTACGAGCAGTACTTC CAWNPKPTASYEQYF
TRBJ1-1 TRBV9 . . TGTGCCAGCAGCGTCGGGGGGGGAGAGGGCACTGAAGCTTTCTTT CASSVGGGEGTEAFF
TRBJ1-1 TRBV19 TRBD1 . TGTGCCAGTAGTACGTCTTACCTTGGACAGGGAACTATGAACACTGAAGCTTTCTTT CASSTSYLGQGTMNTEAFF
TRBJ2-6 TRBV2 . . TGTGCCAGCAGTGAGGGTAGGGCTGGGGCCAACGTCCTGACTTTC CASSEGRAGANVLTF
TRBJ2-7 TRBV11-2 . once TGTGCCAGCAGCTTATCAACTATCGGTTTCTACGAGCAGTACTTC CASSLSTIGFYEQYF
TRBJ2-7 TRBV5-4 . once TGTGCCAGCAGCGTACCCGGGACCTCCTACGAGCAGTACTTC CASSVPGTSYEQYF
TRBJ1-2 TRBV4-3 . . TGCGCCAGCAGCCAAGATACAGGGAACTATGGCTACACCTTC CASSQDTGNYGYTF
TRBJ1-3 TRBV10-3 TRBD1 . TGTGCCACAGGACAGGGGGCAGTAGGAAACACCATATATTTT CATGQGAVGNTIYF
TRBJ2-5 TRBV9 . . TGTGCCAGCAGCGTTCGGCCGGTTTCAGAGACCCAGTACTTC CASSVRPVSETQYF
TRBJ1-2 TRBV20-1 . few TGCAGTGCTACTGACTATGGCTACACCTTC CSATDYGYTF
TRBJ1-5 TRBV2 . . TGTGCCAGCAGTGAGGCCGGGACCGTCAATCAGCCCCAGCATTTT CASSEAGTVNQPQHF
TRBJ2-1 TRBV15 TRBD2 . TGTGCCACCAGCAGCCGACTAGCATGGGGGTTTAATGAGCAGTTCTTC CATSSRLAWGFNEQFF
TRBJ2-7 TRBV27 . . TGTGCCAGCAGTTTATCTGGGAGGCCCTTAATTGTCCCTATTTACGAGCAGTACTTC CASSLSGRPLIVPIYEQYF
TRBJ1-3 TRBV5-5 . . TGTGCCAGCAGCTTGGCTGTGACCGCAGCCTCTGGAAACACCATATATTTT CASSLAVTAASGNTIYF
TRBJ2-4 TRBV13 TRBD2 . TGTGCCAGCAGCTTAGGCAGGACTAGCAACCAAAACATTCAGTACTTC CASSLGRTSNQNIQYF
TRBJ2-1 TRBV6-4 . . TGTGCCAGCAGTCCAGGGGACGGCAATGAGCAGTTCTTC CASSPGDGNEQFF
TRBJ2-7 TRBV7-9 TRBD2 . TGTGCCAGCAGCTTAGCCCGTCTGGGGGGGGAGCAGTACTTC CASSLARLGGEQYF
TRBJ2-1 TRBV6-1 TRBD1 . TGTGCCAGCAGACAAGGGACAGGGACTTACAATGAGCAGTTCTTC CASRQGTGTYNEQFF
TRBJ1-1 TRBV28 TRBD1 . TGTGCCAGCAGCCAAAGACAGGGTCTAGCTTTCTTT CASSQRQGLAFF
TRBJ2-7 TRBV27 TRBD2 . TGTGCCAGCAGTTTTGCGGGAGGACCCTACGAGCAGTACTTC CASSFAGGPYEQYF
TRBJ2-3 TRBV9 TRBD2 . TGTGCCAGCAGCGCCCCGGGACTAGCGGGCCGTACGCAGTATTTT CASSAPGLAGRTQYF
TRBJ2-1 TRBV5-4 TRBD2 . TGTGCCAGCAGCTTGAGATATCTAGCGGGAGTAGGTGAGCAGTTCTTC CASSLRYLAGVGEQFF
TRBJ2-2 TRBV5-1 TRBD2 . TGCGCCAGCAGCAGTACTAGCGGGGAGAACACCGGGGAGCTGTTTTTT CASSSTSGENTGELFF
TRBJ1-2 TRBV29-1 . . TGCAGCGTTGACGGCCGCTATGGCTACACCTTC CSVDGRYGYTF
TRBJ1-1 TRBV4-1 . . TGCGCCAGCAGCCAAGAGTCGTACAGGGACGCTGAAGCTTTCTTT CASSQESYRDAEAFF
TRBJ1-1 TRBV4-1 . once TGCGCCAGCAGCCCCACTAGGGGGTCTGGGGTGAACACTGAAGCTTTCTTT CASSPTRGSGVNTEAFF